The entry below describes one T cell receptor (beta chain). Its antigen is not known. The V end lost 3 bases, the J end lost 10 bases, and 11 bases lay between the germline ends. Germline-derived CDR1 and CDR2 are SGHKS and YYEKEE (reference sequence). The CDR3 is 12 amino acids. These data are taken from a study of T cells after yellow fever vaccination. Notes on the study in general: Subsequent booster samples again held most clones from primary vaccination (roughly 96% CD4, approximately 85% CD8).

TCRdb passed the 5' RACE reads through MiXCR, listing each CDR3 protein once. Among around 100,000 distinct CDR3 sequences listed, 7.5% to 9.5% were seen once. V usage is TRBV5-5 and J usage is TRBJ2-1; a possible D gene is TRBD1 (6 bases). The sequence derives from a man aged 30 to 45 who received the YFV17D yellow fever vaccine. The sequences come from CD8+ T cells sorted from PBMCs, collected 45 days after the yellow fever booster vaccination. CDR3 nucleotide sequence: TGTGCCAGCAGCTCCCAGGGGCGCGAGCAGTTCTTC. The encoded protein is CASSSQGREQFF.